A single sample gave rise to the 6 T cell receptor beta chains below, sequenced in a study of blood T cell repertoires in COVID-19. Profiled with immunoSEQ multiplex PCR; TCRdb holds only in-frame clones, not every one. In the table there are under 150,000 clones, roughly 79% of which are singletons. The sample consisted of peripheral blood. These receptors were collected from a man aged 80 or over with acute or convalescent COVID-19.

The J gene is TRBJ1-6, the V gene TRBV3-1 (or the pseudogene TRBV3-2); TRBD1 agrees at 7 bases. V dropped 4 bases and J dropped 6; count of bases not matched to a gene: 3. The CDR3 extends over 14 amino acids. CDR1 and CDR2 (germline): LGHDT, YNNKEL (reference sequence). In DNA form, the CDR3 reads TGTGCCAGCAGCCCGGGACAGATTAATTCACCCCTCCACTTT. It specifies CASSPGQINSPLHF.

The genes are TRBV9 and TRBJ2-3; no firm D call. Germline V gene sequence: CDR1 SGDLS, CDR2 YYNGEE. V was cut by 0 bases and J by 1 base, with 6 bases left in between. The CDR3 extends over 14 amino acids. The chain's CDR3 is CASSVGGRTDTQYF. The CDR3 DNA is TGTGCCAGCAGCGTAGGAGGTCGCACAGATACGCAGTATTTT. The full variable domain, completed using reference TRBV9 and TRBJ2-3, is DSGVTQTPKHLITATGQRVTLRCSPRSGDLSVYWYQQSLDQGLQFLIQYYNGEERAKGNILERFSAQQFPDLHSELNLSSLELGDSALYFCASSVGGRTDTQYFGPGTRLTVL.

The chain employs TRBV6-5 and TRBJ1-1, with 10 nucleotides matching TRBD1. J gave up 4 bases and V 0 bases, and 2 bases lay outside the gene matches. Per the germline V gene, CDR1 is MNHEY and CDR2 is SVGAGI. The CDR3 spans 15 residues. CDR3 nucleotide sequence: TGTGCCAGCAGTTACTCAGACAGGGGGCTCACTGAAGCTTTCTTT. Translating it yields CASSYSDRGLTEAFF.

The rearrangement links TRBV5-4 to TRBJ1-1; 7 nucleotides line up with TRBD1. The CDR3 is 16 residues long. Germline CDR1 and CDR2: SGHNT and YYREEE (reference sequence). Unmatched junction bases numbered 7, after V lost 2 bases and J lost 0 bases. CDR3 loop: CASSFGGGGVNTEAFF. The DNA of the CDR3 is TGTGCCAGCAGCTTCGGAGGGGGCGGGGTGAACACTGAAGCTTTCTTT.

The chain combines TRBV6-5 with TRBJ2-5; tentatively, D is TRBD1 (6 bases). Trimming left V 2 bases short and J 3 bases short, with 10 bases between. Germline V gives CDR1 MNHEY, CDR2 SVGAGI. There are 14 residues in the CDR3. CDR3 amino acids: CASSYPGQKETQYF. In DNA, the CDR3 is TGTGCCAGCAGTTACCCCGGACAGAAAGAGACCCAGTACTTC.

About this clone: Other DNA sequences from this sample encode an identical CDR3 as well. This chain uses TRBV3-1 (or the pseudogene TRBV3-2) with TRBJ1-1; D is perhaps TRBD1 (5 bases). V was pared by 1 base and J by 5 bases, with 11 bases between. Looked up from germline, CDR1 is LGHDT and CDR2 is YNNKEL (reference sequence). The CDR3 contains 14 residues. The CDR3 region is CASSQGGGGTEAFF. The DNA of the CDR3 is TGTGCCAGCAGCCAAGGGGGGGGTGGGACTGAAGCTTTCTTT.